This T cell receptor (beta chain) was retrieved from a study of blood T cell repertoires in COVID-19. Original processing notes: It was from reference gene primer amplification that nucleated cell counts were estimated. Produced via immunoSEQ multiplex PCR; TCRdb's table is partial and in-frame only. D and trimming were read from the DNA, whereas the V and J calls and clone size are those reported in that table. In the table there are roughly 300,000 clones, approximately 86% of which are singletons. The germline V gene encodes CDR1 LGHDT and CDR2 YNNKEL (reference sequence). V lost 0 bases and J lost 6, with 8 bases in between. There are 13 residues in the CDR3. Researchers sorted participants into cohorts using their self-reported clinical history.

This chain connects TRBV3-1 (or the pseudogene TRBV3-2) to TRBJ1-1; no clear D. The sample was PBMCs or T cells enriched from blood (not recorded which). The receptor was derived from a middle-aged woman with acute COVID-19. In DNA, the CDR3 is TGTGCCAGCAGCCAAGATTTCCCTTCTGAAGCTTTCTTT. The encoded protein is CASSQDFPSEAFF.